These T cell receptor beta chains were read from a single sample in a study of identical twins. Each CDR3 protein gets one entry after TCRdb re-called the 5' RACE reads with MiXCR. The sample lists 430,000 or so distinct CDR3 sequences, roughly 24% occurring once. These data were likewise used in another study, on T cells expressing NK-cell markers.

Sequencing was performed on CD4+ T cells sorted from blood. Receptors originate from a woman aged 18-30 years in good health. CDR3s include the opening cysteine and the closing phenylalanine or tryptophan. The D gene is left open where the match is weak. Clone size is not always given. Where it is, it says once, few, many or a class for expanded clones.

D gene: -
V gene: TRBV11-2
J gene: TRBJ1-1
clone size: few
CDR3 protein: CASSLVRSAESIMNTEAFF
CDR3 DNA: TGTGCCAGCAGCTTAGTTCGATCCGCGGAAAGTATTATGAACACTGAAGCTTTCTTT

D gene: -
V gene: TRBV2
J gene: TRBJ1-1
clone size: -
CDR3 protein: CASSSHGTEAFF
CDR3 DNA: TGTGCCAGCAGTTCCCACGGAACTGAAGCTTTCTTT

D gene: TRBD2
V gene: TRBV20-1
J gene: TRBJ2-3
clone size: -
CDR3 protein: CSASPLAGGTDTQYF
CDR3 DNA: TGCAGTGCTAGTCCTCTAGCGGGGGGCACAGATACGCAGTATTTT

D gene: -
V gene: TRBV27
J gene: TRBJ2-1
clone size: -
CDR3 protein: CASSTQRRSSYNEQFF
CDR3 DNA: TGTGCCAGCAGTACCCAGCGGAGGAGCTCCTACAATGAGCAGTTCTTC

D gene: -
V gene: TRBV12-3/TRBV12-4
J gene: TRBJ2-6
clone size: -
CDR3 protein: CASSVGSLAGANVLTF
CDR3 DNA: TGTGCCAGCAGTGTGGGATCGTTGGCCGGGGCCAACGTCCTGACTTTC

D gene: TRBD2
V gene: TRBV3-1
J gene: TRBJ2-1
clone size: -
CDR3 protein: CASSQGTGLAYNEQFF
CDR3 DNA: TGTGCCAGCAGCCAAGGAACGGGACTAGCCTACAATGAGCAGTTCTTC

D gene: -
V gene: TRBV7-9
J gene: TRBJ1-2
clone size: -
CDR3 protein: CASSLGGSAPGYTF
CDR3 DNA: TGTGCCAGCAGCTTGGGAGGGTCCGCGCCTGGCTACACCTTC

D gene: -
V gene: TRBV6-1
J gene: TRBJ2-7
clone size: -
CDR3 protein: CATLLPGGRNEQYF
CDR3 DNA: TGTGCCACCCTACTCCCTGGGGGGAGGAACGAGCAGTACTTC

D gene: -
V gene: TRBV5-6
J gene: TRBJ1-1
clone size: -
CDR3 protein: CASSRGWTSEAFF
CDR3 DNA: TGTGCCAGCAGTAGGGGATGGACGTCTGAAGCTTTCTTT

D gene: TRBD1
V gene: TRBV5-1
J gene: TRBJ2-5
clone size: -
CDR3 protein: CASSGGTGVETQYF
CDR3 DNA: TGCGCCAGCAGCGGCGGGACAGGGGTAGAGACCCAGTACTTC

D gene: TRBD1
V gene: TRBV20-1
J gene: TRBJ1-6
clone size: -
CDR3 protein: CSALTRQGGSPLHF
CDR3 DNA: TGCAGTGCCCTTACTCGACAGGGAGGGTCACCCCTCCACTTT

D gene: -
V gene: TRBV7-2
J gene: TRBJ2-7
clone size: -
CDR3 protein: CASSPGRWNYEQYF
CDR3 DNA: TGTGCCAGCAGCCCGGGACGCTGGAACTACGAGCAGTACTTC

D gene: -
V gene: TRBV3-1
J gene: TRBJ2-1
clone size: -
CDR3 protein: CASSQGQENYNEQFF
CDR3 DNA: TGTGCCAGCAGCCAAGGACAGGAGAATTACAATGAGCAGTTCTTC

D gene: TRBD1
V gene: TRBV7-2
J gene: TRBJ2-2
clone size: few
CDR3 protein: CASSFKTGEVGELFF
CDR3 DNA: TGTGCCAGCAGCTTCAAGACAGGGGAGGTGGGGGAGCTGTTTTTT

D gene: -
V gene: TRBV2
J gene: TRBJ1-4
clone size: -
CDR3 protein: CASSEKGRRDEKLFF
CDR3 DNA: TGTGCCAGCAGTGAAAAGGGACGGAGAGATGAAAAACTGTTTTTT

D gene: TRBD2
V gene: TRBV20-1
J gene: TRBJ2-1
clone size: -
CDR3 protein: CSARGPSGVSYNEQFF
CDR3 DNA: TGCAGTGCTAGGGGCCCTAGCGGGGTCTCCTACAATGAGCAGTTCTTC

D gene: -
V gene: TRBV18
J gene: TRBJ2-7
clone size: -
CDR3 protein: CASSPSRDNLYEQYF
CDR3 DNA: TGTGCCAGCTCGCCCTCCCGGGACAACCTTTACGAGCAGTACTTC

D gene: TRBD1
V gene: TRBV29-1
J gene: TRBJ2-2
clone size: -
CDR3 protein: CSVGTGIEAGELFF
CDR3 DNA: TGCAGCGTAGGGACAGGGATTGAGGCCGGGGAGCTGTTTTTT

D gene: -
V gene: TRBV20-1
J gene: TRBJ1-5
clone size: few
CDR3 protein: CSAPSGARGQPQHF
CDR3 DNA: TGCAGTGCTCCCTCAGGGGCTAGGGGTCAGCCCCAGCATTTT

D gene: -
V gene: TRBV29-1
J gene: TRBJ2-5
clone size: -
CDR3 protein: CSVVPGPQETQYF
CDR3 DNA: TGCAGCGTTGTCCCAGGTCCCCAAGAGACCCAGTACTTC

D gene: TRBD2
V gene: TRBV20-1
J gene: TRBJ2-5
clone size: many
CDR3 protein: CSANLGTISNLETQYF
CDR3 DNA: TGCAGTGCAAATCTTGGGACTATTAGTAACTTGGAGACCCAGTACTTC

D gene: TRBD2
V gene: TRBV10-3
J gene: TRBJ2-1
clone size: -
CDR3 protein: CAIGLAGENEQFF
CDR3 DNA: TGTGCCATCGGCCTAGCGGGAGAGAATGAGCAGTTCTTC

D gene: -
V gene: TRBV6-1
J gene: TRBJ2-3
clone size: -
CDR3 protein: CASRVDYHTTDTQYF
CDR3 DNA: TGTGCCAGCAGGGTGGACTACCACACCACAGATACGCAGTATTTT

D gene: -
V gene: TRBV18
J gene: TRBJ2-1
clone size: -
CDR3 protein: CASSPPSVYNEQFF
CDR3 DNA: TGTGCCAGCTCACCTCCATCGGTGTACAATGAGCAGTTCTTC

D gene: -
V gene: TRBV6-6
J gene: TRBJ2-1
clone size: few
CDR3 protein: CAAGDEQFF
CDR3 DNA: TGTGCCGCCGGGGACGAGCAGTTCTTC

D gene: -
V gene: TRBV7-2
J gene: TRBJ2-7
clone size: -
CDR3 protein: CASSLYRDSGYEQYF
CDR3 DNA: TGTGCCAGCAGCTTATACAGGGATAGTGGATACGAGCAGTACTTC

D gene: -
V gene: TRBV20-1
J gene: TRBJ2-2
clone size: -
CDR3 protein: CSARLAGELFF
CDR3 DNA: TGCAGTGCACGACTAGCCGGGGAGCTGTTTTTT

D gene: -
V gene: TRBV12-3/TRBV12-4
J gene: TRBJ2-6
clone size: few
CDR3 protein: CASSAISGANVLTF
CDR3 DNA: TGTGCCAGCAGCGCTATCTCTGGGGCCAACGTCCTGACTTTC

D gene: TRBD1
V gene: TRBV12-3/TRBV12-4
J gene: TRBJ2-7
clone size: few
CDR3 protein: CASSFGGQVYEQYF
CDR3 DNA: TGTGCCAGCAGTTTCGGCGGACAGGTCTACGAGCAGTACTTC

D gene: -
V gene: TRBV7-9
J gene: TRBJ2-7
clone size: few
CDR3 protein: CASSFIAGAPSYEQYF
CDR3 DNA: TGTGCCAGCAGCTTTATTGCAGGGGCCCCCTCCTACGAGCAGTACTTC

D gene: TRBD1
V gene: TRBV6-1
J gene: TRBJ1-3
clone size: -
CDR3 protein: CASSLDRGGGNTIYF
CDR3 DNA: TGTGCCAGCAGCCTTGACAGGGGAGGTGGAAACACCATATATTTT

D gene: -
V gene: TRBV7-2
J gene: TRBJ2-7
clone size: -
CDR3 protein: CASSLVASRGFHEQYF
CDR3 DNA: TGTGCCAGCAGCTTAGTAGCTAGCAGGGGCTTCCACGAGCAGTACTTC

D gene: -
V gene: TRBV9
J gene: TRBJ1-1
clone size: few
CDR3 protein: CASSVSASPEAFF
CDR3 DNA: TGTGCCAGCAGCGTCTCTGCGTCGCCTGAAGCTTTCTTT

D gene: TRBD2
V gene: TRBV20-1
J gene: TRBJ2-1
clone size: -
CDR3 protein: CSAQRGGGNEQFF
CDR3 DNA: TGCAGTGCTCAGCGGGGTGGGGGCAATGAGCAGTTCTTC

D gene: TRBD2
V gene: TRBV5-1
J gene: TRBJ2-1
clone size: -
CDR3 protein: CASRFTSGKFGEQFF
CDR3 DNA: TGCGCCAGCAGGTTTACTAGCGGGAAGTTTGGGGAGCAGTTCTTC

D gene: -
V gene: TRBV5-1
J gene: TRBJ1-2
clone size: -
CDR3 protein: CASSYPRGESPDGYTF
CDR3 DNA: TGCGCCAGCAGCTACCCCAGGGGCGAATCCCCAGATGGCTACACCTTC

D gene: -
V gene: TRBV7-8
J gene: TRBJ1-1
clone size: many
CDR3 protein: CASSPLSELAAFF
CDR3 DNA: TGTGCCAGCAGCCCCTTGAGTGAGCTAGCGGCTTTCTTT